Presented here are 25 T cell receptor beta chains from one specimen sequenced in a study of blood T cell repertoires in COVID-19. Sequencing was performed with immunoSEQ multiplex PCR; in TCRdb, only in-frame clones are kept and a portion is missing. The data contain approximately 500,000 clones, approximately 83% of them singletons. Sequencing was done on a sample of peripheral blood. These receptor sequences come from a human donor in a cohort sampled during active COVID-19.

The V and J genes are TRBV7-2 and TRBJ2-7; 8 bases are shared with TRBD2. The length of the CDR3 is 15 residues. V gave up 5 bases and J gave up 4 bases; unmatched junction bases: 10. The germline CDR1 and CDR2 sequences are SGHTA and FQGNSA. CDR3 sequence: CASSANGGGGYEQYF. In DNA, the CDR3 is TGTGCCAGCAGCGCAAACGGGGGGGGCGGGTACGAGCAGTACTTC.

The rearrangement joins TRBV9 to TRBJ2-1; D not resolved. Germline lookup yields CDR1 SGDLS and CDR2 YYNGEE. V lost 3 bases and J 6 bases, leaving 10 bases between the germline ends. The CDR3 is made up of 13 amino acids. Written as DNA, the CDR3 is TGTGCCAGCAGCGCCCCCCCAGGCAATGAGCAGTTCTTC. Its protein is CASSAPPGNEQFF.

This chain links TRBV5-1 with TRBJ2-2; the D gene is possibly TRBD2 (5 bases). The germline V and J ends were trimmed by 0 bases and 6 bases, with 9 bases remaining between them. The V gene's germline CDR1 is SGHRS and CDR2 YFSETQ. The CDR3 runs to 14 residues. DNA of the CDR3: TGCGCCAGCAGCTTGGGACTACGGCCCGGGGAGCTGTTTTTT. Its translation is CASSLGLRPGELFF.

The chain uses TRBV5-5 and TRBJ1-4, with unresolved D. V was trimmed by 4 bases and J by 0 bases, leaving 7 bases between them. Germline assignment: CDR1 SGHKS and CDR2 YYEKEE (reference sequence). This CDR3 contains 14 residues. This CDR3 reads CASSLLSTNEKLFF. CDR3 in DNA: TGTGCCAGCAGCCTCCTCTCAACTAATGAAAAACTGTTTTTT.

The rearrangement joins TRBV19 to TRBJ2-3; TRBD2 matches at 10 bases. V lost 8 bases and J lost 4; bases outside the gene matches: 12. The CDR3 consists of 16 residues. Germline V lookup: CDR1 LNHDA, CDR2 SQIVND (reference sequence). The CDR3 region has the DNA TGTGCCAGTGGAGAGACTAGCGGGCTCCTCCCAGATACGCAGTATTTT. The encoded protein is CASGETSGLLPDTQYF.

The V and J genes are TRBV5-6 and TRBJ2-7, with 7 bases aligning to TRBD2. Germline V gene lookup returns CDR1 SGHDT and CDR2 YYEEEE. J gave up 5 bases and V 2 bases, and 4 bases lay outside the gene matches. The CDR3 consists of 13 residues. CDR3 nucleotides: TGTGCCAGCAGCTTTCCTGGGAGGGACGAGCAGTACTTC. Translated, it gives CASSFPGRDEQYF.

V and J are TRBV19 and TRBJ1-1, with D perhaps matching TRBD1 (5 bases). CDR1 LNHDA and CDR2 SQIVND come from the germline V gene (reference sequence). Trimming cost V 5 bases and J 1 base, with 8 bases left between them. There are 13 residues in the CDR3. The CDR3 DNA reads TGTGCCAGTAGTGCTCAGGGGAACACTGAAGCTTTCTTT. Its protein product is CASSAQGNTEAFF.

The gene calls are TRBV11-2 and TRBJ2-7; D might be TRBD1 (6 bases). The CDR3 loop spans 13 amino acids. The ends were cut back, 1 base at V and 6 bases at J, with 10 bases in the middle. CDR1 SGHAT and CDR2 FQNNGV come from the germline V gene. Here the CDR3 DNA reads TGTGCCAGCAGCTTAGGTAGGGGGTTCGAGCAGTACTTC. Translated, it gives CASSLGRGFEQYF.

The CDR3 DNA follows: TGCGCCAGCAGCCCCAACCGGGAGGACAATGAGCAGTTCTTC. It yields the protein CASSPNREDNEQFF. The chain recombines TRBV4-1 with TRBJ2-1; 7 nucleotides align to TRBD2. Trimming took 4 bases from V and 5 from J; bases not matched to a gene: 5. CDR1 and CDR2 (germline): MGHRA, YSYEKL. The CDR3 length is 14 residues.

This CDR3 reads CASRTGTGGSGYTF. The CDR3 DNA reads as TGTGCCAGCAGAACCGGGACAGGGGGCTCTGGCTACACCTTC. The chain carries TRBV2 and TRBJ1-2; 12 bases are shared with TRBD1. The germline V gene has CDR1 SNHLY and CDR2 FYNNEI. Trimming cost V 6 bases and J 7 bases; bases outside gene matches: 6. The CDR3 runs 14 residues.

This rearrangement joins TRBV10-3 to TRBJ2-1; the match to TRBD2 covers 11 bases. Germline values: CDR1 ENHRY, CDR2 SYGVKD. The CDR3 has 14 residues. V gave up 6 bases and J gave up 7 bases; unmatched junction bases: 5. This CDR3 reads CAIRPGTSGNEQFF. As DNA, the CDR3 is TGTGCCATCAGACCCGGGACTAGCGGAAATGAGCAGTTCTTC.

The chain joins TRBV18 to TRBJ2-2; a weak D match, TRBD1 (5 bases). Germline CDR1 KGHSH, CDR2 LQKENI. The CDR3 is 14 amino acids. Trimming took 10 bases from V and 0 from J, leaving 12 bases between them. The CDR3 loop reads CANLDSPNTGELFF. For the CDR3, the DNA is TGTGCCAACCTTGACAGCCCGAACACCGGGGAGCTGTTTTTT.

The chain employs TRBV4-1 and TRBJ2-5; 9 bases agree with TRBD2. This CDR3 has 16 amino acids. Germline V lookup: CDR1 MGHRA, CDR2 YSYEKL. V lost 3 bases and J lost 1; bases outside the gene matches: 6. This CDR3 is CASSQQAGGFQETQYF. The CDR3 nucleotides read TGCGCCAGCAGCCAGCAAGCGGGAGGTTTCCAAGAGACCCAGTACTTC.

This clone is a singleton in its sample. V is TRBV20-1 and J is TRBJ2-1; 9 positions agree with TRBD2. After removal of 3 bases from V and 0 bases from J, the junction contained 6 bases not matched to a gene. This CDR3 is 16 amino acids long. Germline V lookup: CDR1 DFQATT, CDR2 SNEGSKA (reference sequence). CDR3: CSASTSGSSSYNEQFF. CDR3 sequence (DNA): TGCAGTGCTAGTACTAGCGGGTCGAGCTCCTACAATGAGCAGTTCTTC.

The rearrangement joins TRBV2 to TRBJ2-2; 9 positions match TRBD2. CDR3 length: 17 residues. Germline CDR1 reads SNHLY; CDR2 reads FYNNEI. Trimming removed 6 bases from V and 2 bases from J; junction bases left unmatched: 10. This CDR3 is CASRLTQREANTGELFF. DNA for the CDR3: TGTGCCAGCAGGCTAACCCAGCGGGAGGCAAACACCGGGGAGCTGTTTTTT.

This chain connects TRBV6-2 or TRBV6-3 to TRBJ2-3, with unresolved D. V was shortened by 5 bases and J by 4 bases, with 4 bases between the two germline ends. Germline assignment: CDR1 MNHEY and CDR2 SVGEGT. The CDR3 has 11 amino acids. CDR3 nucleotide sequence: TGTGCCAGCAGTCAGGCAGATACGCAGTATTTT. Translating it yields CASSQADTQYF.

The CDR3 DNA reads as TGTGCCAGCAGTTTAAGGGTGGGACAGGGGAGTCGGGAGACCCAGTACTTC. It specifies CASSLRVGQGSRETQYF. V usage is TRBV28 and J usage is TRBJ2-5; 10 nucleotides agree with TRBD1. V lost 2 bases and J lost 5; bases outside the gene matches: 11. CDR3 length equals 17 residues. Germline-derived CDR1 and CDR2 are MDHEN and SYDVKM.

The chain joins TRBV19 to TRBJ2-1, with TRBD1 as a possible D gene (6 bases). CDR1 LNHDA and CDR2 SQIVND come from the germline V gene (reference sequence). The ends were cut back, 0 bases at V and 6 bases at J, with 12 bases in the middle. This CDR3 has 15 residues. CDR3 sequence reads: CASSIEGGFFNEQFF. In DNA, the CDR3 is TGTGCCAGTAGTATAGAAGGGGGATTTTTCAATGAGCAGTTCTTC.

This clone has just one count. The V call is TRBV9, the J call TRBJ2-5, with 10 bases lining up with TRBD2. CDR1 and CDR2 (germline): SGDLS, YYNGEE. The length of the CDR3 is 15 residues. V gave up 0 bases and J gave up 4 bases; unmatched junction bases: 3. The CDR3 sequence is CASSVGLAGAETQYF. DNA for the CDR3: TGTGCCAGCAGCGTAGGGCTAGCGGGAGCAGAGACCCAGTACTTC.

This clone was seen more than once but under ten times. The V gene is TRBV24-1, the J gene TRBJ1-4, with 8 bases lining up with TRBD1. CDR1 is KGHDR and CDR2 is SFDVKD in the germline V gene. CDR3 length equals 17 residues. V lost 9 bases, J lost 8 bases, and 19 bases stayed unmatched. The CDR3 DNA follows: TGTGCCACCGCGGGGGAGGGACAGGCCTTTTGGGGAGAAAAACTGTTTTTT. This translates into CATAGEGQAFWGEKLFF.

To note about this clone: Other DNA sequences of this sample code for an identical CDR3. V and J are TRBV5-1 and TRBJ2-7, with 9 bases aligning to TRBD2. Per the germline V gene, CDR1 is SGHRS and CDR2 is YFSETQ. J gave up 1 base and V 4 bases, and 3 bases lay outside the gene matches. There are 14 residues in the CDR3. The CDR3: CASSPTSGSYEQYF. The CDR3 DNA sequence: TGCGCCAGCAGCCCGACTAGCGGATCCTACGAGCAGTACTTC.

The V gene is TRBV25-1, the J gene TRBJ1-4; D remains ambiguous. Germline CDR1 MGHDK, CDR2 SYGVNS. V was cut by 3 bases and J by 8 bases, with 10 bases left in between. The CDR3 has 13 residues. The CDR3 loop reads CASSDPRYEKLFF. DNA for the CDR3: TGTGCCAGCAGTGATCCCCGCTACGAAAAACTGTTTTTT.

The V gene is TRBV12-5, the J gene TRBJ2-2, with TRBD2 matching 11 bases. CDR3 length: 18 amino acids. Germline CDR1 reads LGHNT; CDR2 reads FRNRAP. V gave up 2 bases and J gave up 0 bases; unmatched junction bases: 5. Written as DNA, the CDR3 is TGTGCTAGTGGTTTGTCCTCTAGCGGGAGGACGAACACCGGGGAGCTGTTTTTT. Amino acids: CASGLSSSGRTNTGELFF.

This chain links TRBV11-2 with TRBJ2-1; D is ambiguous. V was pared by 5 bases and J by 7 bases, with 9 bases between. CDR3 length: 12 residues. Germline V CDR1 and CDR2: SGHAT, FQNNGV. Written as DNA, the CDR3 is TGTGCCAGCAGCCCCCGGTCGAATGAGCAGTTCTTC. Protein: CASSPRSNEQFF.

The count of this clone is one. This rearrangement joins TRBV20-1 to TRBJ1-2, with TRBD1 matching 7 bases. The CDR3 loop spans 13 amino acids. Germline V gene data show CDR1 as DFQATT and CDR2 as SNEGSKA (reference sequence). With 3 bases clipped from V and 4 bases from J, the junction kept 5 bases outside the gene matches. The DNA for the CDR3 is TGCAGTGCTAGTCCGACAGGGCGCTATGGCTACACCTTC. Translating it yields CSASPTGRYGYTF.